Sequencing of this T cell receptor beta chain was carried out in a study of blood T cell repertoires in COVID-19. In the study overall: T cells, B-cell-depleted T cells, or PBMCs supplied cDNA or gDNA.

The V end was cut by 7 bases, the J end by 5 bases, with 11 bases between. Germline-derived CDR1 and CDR2 are MDHEN and SYDVKM. The CDR3 totals 13 residues. In the original workflow: Researchers report that nucleated cell counts were estimated from reference gene primer amplification. TCRdb keeps only in-frame clones here, not all; method: immunoSEQ multiplex PCR. The DNA gave D and trimming, while V, J and clone size come from that table. The sample yields 200,000 to 250,000 clones, around 81% seen once. Source material: peripheral blood. The receptor was isolated from a man aged 25-45 years who had recovered from COVID-19. The chain carries TRBV28 and TRBJ1-4; D unclear. Here the CDR3 reads CASTGYPNEKLFF. The CDR3 DNA is TGTGCCAGCACCGGTTACCCCAATGAAAAACTGTTTTTT.